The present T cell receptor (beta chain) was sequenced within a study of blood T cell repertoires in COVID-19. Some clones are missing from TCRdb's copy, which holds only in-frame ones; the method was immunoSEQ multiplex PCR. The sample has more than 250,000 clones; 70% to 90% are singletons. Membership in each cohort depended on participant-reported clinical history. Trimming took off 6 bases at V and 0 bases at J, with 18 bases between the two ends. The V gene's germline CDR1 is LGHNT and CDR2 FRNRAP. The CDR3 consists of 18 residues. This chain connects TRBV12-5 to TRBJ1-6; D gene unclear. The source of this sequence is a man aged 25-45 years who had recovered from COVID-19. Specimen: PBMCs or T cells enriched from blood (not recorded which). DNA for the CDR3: TGTGCTAGTGGCCGGACTTGGGGAAATAGCTCCTATAATTCACCCCTCCACTTT. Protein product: CASGRTWGNSSYNSPLHF.